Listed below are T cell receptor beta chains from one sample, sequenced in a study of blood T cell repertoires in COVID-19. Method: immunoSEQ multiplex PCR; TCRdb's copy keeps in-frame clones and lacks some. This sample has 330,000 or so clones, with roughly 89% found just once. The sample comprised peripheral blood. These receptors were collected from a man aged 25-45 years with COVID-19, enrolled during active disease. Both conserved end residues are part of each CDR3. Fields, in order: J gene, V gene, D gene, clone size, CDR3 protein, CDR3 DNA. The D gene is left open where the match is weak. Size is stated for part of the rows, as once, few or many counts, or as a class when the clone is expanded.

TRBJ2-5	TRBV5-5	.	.	CASSSGSFVVETQYF	TGTGCCAGCAGTTCCGGGTCATTCGTGGTGGAGACCCAGTACTTC
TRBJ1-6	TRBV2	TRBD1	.	CASTYQDRVNSPLHF	TGTGCCAGCACTTACCAGGACAGGGTGAATTCACCCCTCCACTTT
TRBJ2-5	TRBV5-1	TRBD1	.	CASSQGQGAGVWETQYF	TGCGCCAGCAGTCAGGGACAGGGGGCTGGGGTGTGGGAGACCCAGTACTTC
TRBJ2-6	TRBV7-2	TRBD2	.	CASSLGPAGISGANVLTF	TGTGCCAGCAGCTTAGGCCCAGCGGGAATATCAGGGGCCAACGTCCTGACTTTC
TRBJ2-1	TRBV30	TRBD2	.	CAWSGRTSGRNNEQFF	TGTGCCTGGAGTGGGAGGACTAGCGGGAGGAACAATGAGCAGTTCTTC
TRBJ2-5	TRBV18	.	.	CASSPRPAPVGETQYF	TGTGCCAGCTCACCACGCCCGGCCCCCGTCGGGGAGACCCAGTACTTC
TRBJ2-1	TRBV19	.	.	CASGSGFSYNEQFF	TGTGCCAGTGGATCAGGGTTTTCCTACAATGAGCAGTTCTTC
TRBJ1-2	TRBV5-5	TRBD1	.	CASSRGSTGLRWGYTF	TGTGCCAGCAGCCGGGGTTCGACAGGGTTGCGATGGGGCTACACCTTC
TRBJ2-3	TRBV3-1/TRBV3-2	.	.	CASSRVTTGEGGTDTQYF	TGTGCCAGCAGCCGTGTGACGACAGGTGAGGGTGGCACAGATACGCAGTATTTT
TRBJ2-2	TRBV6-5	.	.	CASSYSGQGNTGELFF	TGTGCCAGCAGTTACTCGGGGCAGGGGAACACCGGGGAGCTGTTTTTT
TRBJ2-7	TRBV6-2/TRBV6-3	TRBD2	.	CASSWESGLADSYEQYF	TGTGCCAGCAGTTGGGAGAGCGGACTAGCGGACTCCTACGAGCAGTACTTC
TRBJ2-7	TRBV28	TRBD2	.	CASSLGGTSGSYEQYF	TGTGCCAGCAGTTTAGGGGGGACTAGCGGGAGCTACGAGCAGTACTTC
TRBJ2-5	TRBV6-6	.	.	CASGDPGGETQYF	TGTGCCAGCGGGGACCCTGGGGGCGAGACCCAGTACTTC
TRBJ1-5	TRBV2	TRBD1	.	CASHDRVSNQPQHF	TGTGCCAGCCACGACAGGGTTAGCAATCAGCCCCAGCATTTT
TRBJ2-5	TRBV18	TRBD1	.	CASCPGQGAPQPWETQYF	TGTGCCAGCTGCCCGGGACAGGGGGCTCCCCAGCCGTGGGAGACCCAGTACTTC
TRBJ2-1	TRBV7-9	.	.	CASSLTTNEQFF	TGTGCCAGCAGCCTAACTACCAATGAGCAGTTCTTC
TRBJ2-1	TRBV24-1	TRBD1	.	CATSDKGGPHNEQFF	TGTGCCACCAGTGATAAAGGGGGCCCCCACAATGAGCAGTTCTTC
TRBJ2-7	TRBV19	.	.	CASSISLAAYEQYF	TGTGCCAGTAGTATAAGTTTAGCAGCCTACGAGCAGTACTTC
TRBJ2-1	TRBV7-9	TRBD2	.	CASSLGLAGGLYNEQFF	TGTGCCAGCAGCCTGGGACTAGCGGGAGGGCTTTACAATGAGCAGTTCTTC
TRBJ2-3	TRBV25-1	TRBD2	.	CASSGLAVTDTQYF	TGTGCCAGCAGTGGACTAGCGGTCACAGATACGCAGTATTTT
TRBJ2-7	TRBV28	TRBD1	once	CASSPGAGQGLAYEQYF	TGTGCCAGCAGCCCAGGAGCGGGACAGGGCCTAGCCTACGAGCAGTACTTC
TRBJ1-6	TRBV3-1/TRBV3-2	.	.	CASSQRQVGNSPLHF	TGTGCCAGCAGCCAGAGACAGGTGGGAAATTCACCCCTCCACTTT
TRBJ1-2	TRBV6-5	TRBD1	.	CASSPQQGMYGYTF	TGTGCCAGCAGTCCCCAACAGGGGATGTATGGCTACACCTTC
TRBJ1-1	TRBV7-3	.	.	CASSLLVNTEAFF	TGTGCCAGCAGCTTATTAGTGAACACTGAAGCTTTCTTT
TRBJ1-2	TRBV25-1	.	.	CASSGGGAGYGYTF	TGTGCCAGCAGTGGCGGGGGCGCGGGGTATGGCTACACCTTC
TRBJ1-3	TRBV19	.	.	CASSPGRRSGNTIYF	TGTGCCAGTAGTCCAGGTCGCCGCTCTGGAAACACCATATATTTT
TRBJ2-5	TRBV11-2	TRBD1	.	CASSAFQGVETQYF	TGTGCCAGCAGCGCCTTCCAGGGGGTGGAGACCCAGTACTTC
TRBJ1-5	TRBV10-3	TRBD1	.	CAISEPDRGYGQPQHF	TGTGCCATCAGTGAGCCGGACAGGGGATACGGTCAGCCCCAGCATTTT
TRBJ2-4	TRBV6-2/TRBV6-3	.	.	CASSYRKTGAKNIQYF	TGTGCCAGCAGTTACCGAAAAACAGGGGCCAAAAACATTCAGTACTTC
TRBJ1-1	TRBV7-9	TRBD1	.	CASSPRQGGNTEAFF	TGTGCCAGCAGCCCAAGACAGGGGGGGAACACTGAAGCTTTCTTT
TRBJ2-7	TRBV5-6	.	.	CASSPGGSYEQYF	TGTGCCAGCAGCCCCGGGGGCTCCTACGAGCAGTACTTC
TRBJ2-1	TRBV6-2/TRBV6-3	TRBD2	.	CASSHLSGGAPYNEQFF	TGTGCCAGCAGCCACCTTAGCGGGGGGGCCCCCTACAATGAGCAGTTCTTC
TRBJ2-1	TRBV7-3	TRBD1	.	CASSLGQGAGNEQFF	TGTGCCAGCAGCCTCGGACAGGGGGCGGGCAATGAGCAGTTCTTC
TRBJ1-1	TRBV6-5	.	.	CASSFSRNTEAFF	TGTGCCAGCAGTTTTTCCAGGAACACTGAAGCTTTCTTT
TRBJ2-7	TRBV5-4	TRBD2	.	CASSLGPSGTYEQYF	TGTGCCAGCAGCTTGGGTCCTAGCGGGACCTACGAGCAGTACTTC
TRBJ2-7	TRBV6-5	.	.	CASTKGGDEQYF	TGTGCCAGCACCAAAGGGGGTGACGAGCAGTACTTC
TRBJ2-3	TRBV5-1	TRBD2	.	CASSSLAGTDTQYF	TGCGCCAGCAGCTCGCTAGCGGGAACAGATACGCAGTATTTT